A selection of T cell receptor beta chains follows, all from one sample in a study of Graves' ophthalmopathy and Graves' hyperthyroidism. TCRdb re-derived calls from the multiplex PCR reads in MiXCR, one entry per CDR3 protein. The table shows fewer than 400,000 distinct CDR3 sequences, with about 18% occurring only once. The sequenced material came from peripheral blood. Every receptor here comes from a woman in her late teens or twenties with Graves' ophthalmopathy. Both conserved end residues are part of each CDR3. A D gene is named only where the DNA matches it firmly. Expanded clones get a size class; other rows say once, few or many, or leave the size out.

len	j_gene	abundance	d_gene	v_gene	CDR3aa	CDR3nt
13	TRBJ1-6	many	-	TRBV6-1	CASLSSYNSPLHF	TGTGCCAGCCTCAGCTCCTATAATTCACCCCTCCACTTT
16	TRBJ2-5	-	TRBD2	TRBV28	CASSLSQLALQETQYF	TGTGCCAGCAGTTTATCGCAACTAGCGCTTCAAGAGACCCAGTACTTC
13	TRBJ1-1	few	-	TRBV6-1	CASIGTVNTEAFF	TGTGCCAGCATCGGGACGGTTAACACTGAAGCTTTCTTT
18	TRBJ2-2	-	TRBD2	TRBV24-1	CATSESDSGRENTGELFF	TGTGCCACCAGTGAGTCCGATAGCGGGAGGGAGAACACCGGGGAGCTGTTTTTT
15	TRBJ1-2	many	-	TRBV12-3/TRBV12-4	CASSLTGGWNYGYTF	TGTGCCAGCAGTCTGACTGGGGGCTGGAACTATGGCTACACCTTC
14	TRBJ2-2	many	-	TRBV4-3	CASSRSRYTGELFF	TGCGCCAGCAGCCGGTCGAGATACACCGGGGAGCTGTTTTTT
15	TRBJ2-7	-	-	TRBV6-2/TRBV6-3	CASSSAGTPSYEQYF	TGTGCCAGCAGTTCAGCTGGGACACCTTCCTACGAGCAGTACTTC
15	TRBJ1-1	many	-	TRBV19	CASTPLRWGNTEAFF	TGTGCCAGTACGCCTTTGAGGTGGGGTAACACTGAAGCTTTCTTT
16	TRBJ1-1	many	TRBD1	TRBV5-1	CASSLAGTGWDTEAFF	TGCGCCAGCAGCCTTGCGGGGACAGGGTGGGACACTGAAGCTTTCTTT
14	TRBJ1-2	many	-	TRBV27	CASSLSGAYYGYTF	TGTGCCAGCAGTTTATCCGGGGCCTACTATGGCTACACCTTC
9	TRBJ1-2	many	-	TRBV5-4	CASSYGYTF	TGTGCCAGCAGCTATGGCTACACCTTC
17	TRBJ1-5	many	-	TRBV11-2	CASSLGGGRWSNQPQHF	TGTGCCAGCAGCTTAGGAGGAGGGAGGTGGTCCAATCAGCCCCAGCATTTT
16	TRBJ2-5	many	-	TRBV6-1	CASSTPLSRAQETQYF	TGTGCCAGCAGCACCCCCTTGTCGCGGGCACAAGAGACCCAGTACTTC
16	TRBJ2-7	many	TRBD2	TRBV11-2	CASSSLTGGSPYEQYF	TGTGCCAGCAGCTCTCTGACTGGCGGGAGTCCCTACGAGCAGTACTTC
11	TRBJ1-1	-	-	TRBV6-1	CASSRDKEPFF	TGTGCCAGCAGTCGGGACAAGGAACCTTTCTTT
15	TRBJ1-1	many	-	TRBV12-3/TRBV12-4	CASSFFEEVHTEAFF	TGTGCCAGCAGTTTCTTTGAGGAGGTGCACACTGAAGCTTTCTTT
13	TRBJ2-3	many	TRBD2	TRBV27	CASSLTRTSTQYF	TGTGCCAGCAGTCTTACCCGGACTAGTACGCAGTATTTT
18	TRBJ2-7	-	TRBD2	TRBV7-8	CASSSRRGGTILVYEQYF	TGTGCCAGCAGCTCGCGCCGGGGAGGGACGATTCTTGTCTACGAGCAGTACTTC
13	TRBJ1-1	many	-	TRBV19	CASSTAGDGEAFF	TGTGCCAGTAGTACAGCGGGGGATGGTGAAGCTTTCTTT
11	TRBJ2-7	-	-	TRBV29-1	CSVAVSYEQYF	TGCAGCGTTGCGGTATCCTACGAGCAGTACTTC
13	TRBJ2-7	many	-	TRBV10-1	CASSAGTSYEQYF	TGTGCCAGCAGCGCCGGGACCTCCTACGAGCAGTACTTC
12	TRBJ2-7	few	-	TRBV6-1	CAGSRSGAEQYF	TGTGCCGGCTCACGCTCAGGGGCCGAGCAGTACTTC
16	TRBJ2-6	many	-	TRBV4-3	CASSQEWVSGANVLTF	TGCGCCAGCAGCCAAGAGTGGGTCTCTGGGGCCAACGTCCTGACTTTC
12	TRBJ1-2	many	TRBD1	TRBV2	CASSRQGKGYTF	TGTGCCAGCAGTCGACAGGGGAAGGGCTACACCTTC
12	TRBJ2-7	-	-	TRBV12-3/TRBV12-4	CASREEGFEQYF	TGTGCCAGCAGAGAGGAGGGATTCGAGCAGTACTTC
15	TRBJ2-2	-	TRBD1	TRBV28	CASRQDRSNTGELFF	TGTGCCAGCAGGCAGGACAGGTCGAACACCGGGGAGCTGTTTTTT
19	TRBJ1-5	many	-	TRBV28	CASSFRSRHFLQGNQPQHF	TGTGCCAGCAGTTTTCGGTCAAGACACTTTTTACAGGGCAATCAGCCCCAGCATTTT
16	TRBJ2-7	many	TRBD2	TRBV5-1	CASSRGASGGAYEQYF	TGCGCCAGCAGCCGAGGGGCCAGCGGGGGCGCCTACGAGCAGTACTTC
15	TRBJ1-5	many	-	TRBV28	CASSLLSGVGQPQHF	TGTGCCAGCAGTTTATTGTCGGGGGTCGGTCAGCCCCAGCATTTT
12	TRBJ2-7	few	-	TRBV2	CASSPPPLGQYF	TGTGCCAGCAGCCCCCCACCGCTTGGGCAGTACTTC
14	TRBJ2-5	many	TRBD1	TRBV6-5	CASSYVTGEETQYF	TGTGCCAGCAGTTACGTAACAGGGGAAGAGACCCAGTACTTC
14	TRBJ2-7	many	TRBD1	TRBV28	CASTQGQGAYEQYF	TGTGCCAGCACCCAAGGACAGGGGGCCTACGAGCAGTACTTC
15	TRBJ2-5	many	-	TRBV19	CASSVGDGVFETQYF	TGTGCCAGTAGCGTCGGGGACGGAGTCTTCGAGACCCAGTACTTC
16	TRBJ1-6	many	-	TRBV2	CASSGDSWGTNSPLHF	TGTGCCAGCAGTGGAGACAGCTGGGGAACGAATTCACCCCTCCACTTT
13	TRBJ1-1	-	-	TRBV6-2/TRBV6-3	CASSLRGTAEAFF	TGTGCCAGCAGCTTACGGGGGACGGCGGAAGCTTTCTTT
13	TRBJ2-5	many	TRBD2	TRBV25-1	CASMTSGTETQYF	TGTGCCAGCATGACTAGCGGAACCGAGACCCAGTACTTC
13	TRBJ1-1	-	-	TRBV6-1	CASSLDRFTEAFF	TGTGCCAGCAGCCTTGACAGGTTCACTGAAGCTTTCTTT
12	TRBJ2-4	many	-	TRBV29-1	CSVTDGGYIQYF	TGCAGCGTCACGGATGGGGGATACATTCAGTACTTC
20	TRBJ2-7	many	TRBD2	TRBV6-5	CASSSPDPGASGRAVNEQYF	TGTGCCAGCAGTTCGCCCGACCCCGGGGCTAGCGGGAGGGCCGTCAACGAGCAGTACTTC
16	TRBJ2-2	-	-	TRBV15	CATSKGSQLYTGELFF	TGTGCCACCAGCAAGGGTAGCCAGTTGTACACCGGGGAGCTGTTTTTT
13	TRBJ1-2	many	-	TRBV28	CASSPTEAQGYTF	TGTGCCAGCAGTCCGACAGAGGCGCAAGGCTACACCTTC
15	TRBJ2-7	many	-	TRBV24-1	CATRDRGGSSYEQYF	TGTGCCACCAGAGACAGGGGCGGGAGCTCCTACGAGCAGTACTTC
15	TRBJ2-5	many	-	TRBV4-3	CASSQDSGGWETQYF	TGCGCCAGCAGCCAAGATTCTGGGGGATGGGAGACCCAGTACTTC
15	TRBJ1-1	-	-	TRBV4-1	CASSARLGGQTEAFF	TGCGCCAGCAGCGCCCGGTTGGGGGGGCAGACTGAAGCTTTCTTT
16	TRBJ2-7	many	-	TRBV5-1	CASSFGGEGPRDEQYF	TGCGCCAGCAGCTTCGGAGGAGAAGGCCCTCGGGACGAGCAGTACTTC
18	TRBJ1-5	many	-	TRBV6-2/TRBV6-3	CASSYPKQGLISNQPQHF	TGTGCCAGCAGTTACCCTAAACAGGGCTTGATTAGCAATCAGCCCCAGCATTTT
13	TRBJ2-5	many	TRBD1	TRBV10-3	CAILGQYQETQYF	TGTGCCATATTGGGACAGTACCAAGAGACCCAGTACTTC
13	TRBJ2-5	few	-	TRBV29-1	CSVEQGLGWTQYF	TGCAGCGTTGAACAGGGATTGGGGTGGACCCAGTACTTC
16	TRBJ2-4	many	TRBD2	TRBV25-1	CASSAGWERGANIQYF	TGTGCCAGCAGTGCAGGCTGGGAGCGGGGGGCGAACATTCAGTACTTC
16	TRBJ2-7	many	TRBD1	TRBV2	CASRRYGQGGRYEQYF	TGTGCCAGCAGAAGATACGGACAGGGGGGGAGATACGAGCAGTACTTC
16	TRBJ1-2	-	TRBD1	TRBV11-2	CASSQNRDRDLQGYTF	TGTGCCAGCAGCCAAAACCGGGACAGGGACCTTCAGGGCTACACCTTC
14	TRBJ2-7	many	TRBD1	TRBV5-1	CASALQGASYEQYF	TGCGCCAGCGCCCTTCAGGGGGCCTCCTACGAGCAGTACTTC
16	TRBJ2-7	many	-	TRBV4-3	CASSQDQGNGAYEQYF	TGCGCCAGCAGCCAAGATCAGGGGAACGGAGCCTACGAGCAGTACTTC
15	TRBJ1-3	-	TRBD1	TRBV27	CASSYSGGPGNTIYF	TGTGCCAGCAGTTATTCAGGGGGTCCTGGAAACACCATATATTTT
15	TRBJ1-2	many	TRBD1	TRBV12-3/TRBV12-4	CASSRPGQGKNGYTF	TGTGCCAGCAGTCGTCCGGGACAGGGTAAAAATGGCTACACCTTC
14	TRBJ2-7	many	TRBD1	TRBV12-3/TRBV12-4	CASSLWTGSYEQYF	TGTGCCAGCAGTTTATGGACAGGGTCCTACGAGCAGTACTTC
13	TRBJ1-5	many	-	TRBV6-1	CASSEYFGQPQHF	TGTGCCAGCAGTGAATACTTCGGGCAGCCCCAGCATTTT
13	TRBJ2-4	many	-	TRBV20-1	CSALKDPKNIQYF	TGCAGTGCCCTAAAAGACCCCAAAAACATTCAGTACTTC